The next 19 T cell receptor beta chains were all read from a single sample in a study of shared clonotypes between healthy human individuals (dated by TCRdb to about 2020). The method was the immunoSEQ multiplex PCR assay. This is the immuneACCESS table as TCRdb keeps it, with only in-frame sequences that have V and J called. A part of the clones is gone; compared with another copy, unresolved V genes explain less than half, and the rest is unexplained. The sample profile shows roughly 1,500,000 clones; around 98% of them were found once. About 0.4% of the sample is held by the ten biggest clonotypes. The sequenced sample was naive CD4+ T cells sorted from blood. This specimen's cell subset or site label, per the study, means: CD45RA+ positively selected. The source is a young man in good health.

This chain connects TRBV6-5 to TRBJ2-1; D unresolved. The germline gives CDR1 MNHEY, CDR2 SVGAGI. The CDR3 totals 16 residues. V shed 0 bases and J shed 0 bases, with 9 bases lying between them. The CDR3 DNA sequence: TGTGCCAGCAGTTACTCGCGGAAGAGCTCCTACAATGAGCAGTTCTTC. Translated, it gives CASSYSRKSSYNEQFF.

The chain recombines TRBV7-2 with TRBJ2-7, with 7 bases that match TRBD1. The CDR3 runs to 17 residues. With V trimmed by 5 bases and J by 3 bases, 16 bases remained unmatched. Looked up from germline, CDR1 is SGHTA and CDR2 is FQGNSA. The CDR3 protein is CASSQFGLTGIDYEQYF. The CDR3 DNA sequence: TGTGCCAGCAGCCAATTCGGACTGACAGGGATTGACTACGAGCAGTACTTC.

The chain links TRBV9 to TRBJ2-3, with a possible D match to TRBD1 (7 bases). V was cut by 4 bases and J by 0 bases, with 12 bases left in between. Germline V lookup: CDR1 SGDLS, CDR2 YYNGEE. The length of the CDR3 is 15 residues. Here the CDR3 reads CASSSQGTSTDTQYF. CDR3 sequence (DNA): TGTGCCAGCAGCTCACAGGGGACTAGCACAGATACGCAGTATTTT.

This sequence joins TRBV28 and TRBJ2-7; 8 bases fit TRBD2. This CDR3 comprises 16 residues. The V gene end was trimmed by 2 bases and the J gene end by 3 bases; junction bases not matched to a gene: 9. Germline assignment: CDR1 MDHEN and CDR2 SYDVKM. The CDR3 DNA is TGTGCCAGCAGTTTACGCTCAGCGGGAGTGGGCTACGAGCAGTACTTC. Translating it yields CASSLRSAGVGYEQYF.

This chain joins TRBV27 and TRBJ1-5; TRBD1 might be the D (6 bases). V lost 2 bases and J lost 8, with 13 bases in between. Germline CDR1 reads MNHEY; CDR2 reads SMNVEV (reference sequence). The CDR3 covers 14 residues. CDR3 protein: CASSLTGKFEPQHF. For the CDR3, the DNA is TGTGCCAGCAGTTTAACAGGGAAATTCGAGCCCCAGCATTTT.

Remarks on this clone: This same CDR3 is encoded by further DNA sequences in the sample. This sequence joins TRBV5-1 and TRBJ2-5; no reliable D call. The germline V gene has CDR1 SGHRS and CDR2 YFSETQ. V was clipped by 0 bases and J by 2 bases, with 8 bases between them. The CDR3 has 14 amino acids. DNA for the CDR3: TGCGCCAGCAGCTTGGCTGGTAAGCAAGAGACCCAGTACTTC. It codes for CASSLAGKQETQYF.

The rearrangement uses TRBV5-4 and TRBJ2-7, with 9 nucleotides matching TRBD1. The V gene's germline CDR1 is SGHNT and CDR2 YYREEE (reference sequence). V gave up 5 bases and J gave up 2 bases; unmatched junction bases: 8. This CDR3 comprises 15 residues. CDR3 in DNA: TGTGCCAGCAGACCCGGGACAGGGAGAACCTACGAGCAGTACTTC. Its translation: CASRPGTGRTYEQYF.

The CDR3 nucleotides are TGCGCCAGCAGCCGGACGGTACAGAGCTCCTACAATGAGCAGTTCTTC. Translated, it gives CASSRTVQSSYNEQFF. The J gene is TRBJ2-1, the V gene TRBV5-1; D not certain. The germline gives CDR1 SGHRS, CDR2 YFSETQ. The ends were cut back, 4 bases at V and 0 bases at J, with 14 bases in the middle. This CDR3 comprises 16 residues.

The V gene is TRBV5-6, the J gene TRBJ1-5; weak D call: TRBD1 (5 bases). This CDR3 is 17 amino acids long. With 4 bases removed from V and 3 bases from J, the gap between germline ends came to 20 bases. Germline CDR1 reads SGHDT; CDR2 reads YYEEEE. In DNA form, the CDR3 reads TGTGCCAGCAGCGAGCAGGGTGGTTCGGGATCCAATCAGCCCCAGCATTTT. This codes for CASSEQGGSGSNQPQHF.

This rearrangement joins TRBV5-4 to TRBJ1-2; D ambiguous. The germline V gene encodes CDR1 SGHNT and CDR2 YYREEE (reference sequence). The CDR3 has 13 amino acids. The germline V and J ends were trimmed by 3 bases and 5 bases, with 11 bases remaining between them. Here the CDR3 DNA reads TGTGCCAGCAGCTACCGGGATACGTATGGCTACACCTTC. Protein sequence: CASSYRDTYGYTF.

Here the CDR3 reads CASSPSGGVEDTQYF. The CDR3 DNA follows: TGTGCCAGCAGCCCGTCAGGAGGAGTCGAGGATACGCAGTATTTT. The chain carries TRBV7-9 and TRBJ2-3; TRBD2 is a possible D gene (5 bases). This CDR3 has 15 amino acids. V gave up 5 bases and J gave up 6 bases, with 18 bases separating them. CDR1 is SEHNR and CDR2 is FQNEAQ in the germline V gene (reference sequence). Using reference TRBV7-9 and TRBJ2-3 for the parts outside the CDR3, the full variable domain is DTGVSQNPRHKITKRGQNVTFRCDPISEHNRLYWYRQTLGQGPEFLTYFQNEAQLEKSRLLSDRFSAERPKGSFSTLEIQRTEQGDSAMYLCASSPSGGVEDTQYFGPGTRLTVL.

This chain links TRBV18 with TRBJ1-5, with D possibly matching TRBD1 (6 bases). V was trimmed by 0 bases and J by 3 bases, leaving 15 bases between them. The CDR3 has 17 residues. CDR1 is KGHSH, CDR2 LQKENI, per germline. As DNA, the CDR3 is TGTGCCAGCTCACCACCAAGGGAACAGGGCCCCAATCAGCCCCAGCATTTT. It specifies CASSPPREQGPNQPQHF.

The chain joins TRBV4-1 to TRBJ1-5; D gene uncertain. CDR1 and CDR2 from the germline V gene are MGHRA and YSYEKL. This CDR3 contains 14 residues. With 2 bases removed from V and 3 bases from J, the gap between germline ends came to 8 bases. The CDR3 sequence: CASSQTGTNQPQHF. CDR3 sequence (DNA): TGCGCCAGCAGCCAAACGGGCACCAATCAGCCCCAGCATTTT.

The chain recombines TRBV9 with TRBJ2-2; 14 bases match TRBD2. Germline CDR1 is SGDLS and CDR2 is YYNGEE. Trimming cost V 3 bases and J 0 bases; bases outside gene matches: 16. This CDR3 is built from 22 residues. The CDR3 sequence: CASSETPGTSGRGYANTGELFF. In DNA form, the CDR3 reads TGTGCCAGCAGCGAGACACCCGGGACTAGCGGGAGAGGATACGCGAACACCGGGGAGCTGTTTTTT. The whole variable domain, remainder taken from reference TRBV9 and TRBJ2-2, is DSGVTQTPKHLITATGQRVTLRCSPRSGDLSVYWYQQSLDQGLQFLIQYYNGEERAKGNILERFSAQQFPDLHSELNLSSLELGDSALYFCASSETPGTSGRGYANTGELFFGEGSRLTVL.

This clone was recorded once. The CDR3 region is CASSYQGGNQETQYF. The DNA for the CDR3 is TGTGCCAGCAGTTATCAGGGTGGGAACCAAGAGACCCAGTACTTC. J is TRBJ2-5 and V is TRBV27; D may be TRBD1 (5 bases). The V gene lost 4 bases and the J gene lost 0 bases, with 12 bases spanning the gap. The germline V gene encodes CDR1 MNHEY and CDR2 SMNVEV (reference sequence). There are 15 residues in the CDR3.

This clone showed up just once. The rearrangement joins TRBV6-5 to TRBJ2-3; D unclear. V was cut by 6 bases and J by 6 bases, with 13 bases left in between. From germline, CDR1 is MNHEY and CDR2 SVGAGI. This CDR3 region has 13 residues. CDR3 sequence reads: CASSPTVGDTQYF. CDR3 bases: TGTGCCAGCAGCCCTACTGTCGGGGATACGCAGTATTTT.

The gene calls are TRBV11-2 and TRBJ2-3; 14 nucleotides agree with TRBD2. Germline lookup yields CDR1 SGHAT and CDR2 FQNNGV. The CDR3 spans 15 residues. Germline trimming cut 5 bases from V and 5 bases from J; bases unmatched to any gene: 3. CDR3 region: CASSGLAGGIDTQYF. The DNA of the CDR3 is TGTGCCAGCAGCGGACTAGCGGGAGGAATAGATACGCAGTATTTT.

About this clone: Distinct nucleotide sequences in the sample also encode this CDR3. The chain carries TRBV7-9 and TRBJ2-2; D is unresolved. V was cut by 3 bases and J by 0 bases, with 8 bases left in between. The germline V gene encodes CDR1 SEHNR and CDR2 FQNEAQ (reference sequence). This CDR3 has 15 amino acids. CDR3 in DNA: TGTGCCAGCAGCTTGGCCGGAGCGAACACCGGGGAGCTGTTTTTT. Its translation: CASSLAGANTGELFF.

The V gene is TRBV28, the J gene TRBJ1-3; D ambiguous. The CDR3 length is 17 residues. V was shortened by 3 bases and J by 0 bases, with 15 bases between the two germline ends. Germline lookup yields CDR1 MDHEN and CDR2 SYDVKM. The CDR3 loop reads CASSFSKAQSSGNTIYF. The CDR3 nucleotides read TGTGCCAGCAGTTTCTCTAAGGCCCAGAGCTCTGGAAACACCATATATTTT.